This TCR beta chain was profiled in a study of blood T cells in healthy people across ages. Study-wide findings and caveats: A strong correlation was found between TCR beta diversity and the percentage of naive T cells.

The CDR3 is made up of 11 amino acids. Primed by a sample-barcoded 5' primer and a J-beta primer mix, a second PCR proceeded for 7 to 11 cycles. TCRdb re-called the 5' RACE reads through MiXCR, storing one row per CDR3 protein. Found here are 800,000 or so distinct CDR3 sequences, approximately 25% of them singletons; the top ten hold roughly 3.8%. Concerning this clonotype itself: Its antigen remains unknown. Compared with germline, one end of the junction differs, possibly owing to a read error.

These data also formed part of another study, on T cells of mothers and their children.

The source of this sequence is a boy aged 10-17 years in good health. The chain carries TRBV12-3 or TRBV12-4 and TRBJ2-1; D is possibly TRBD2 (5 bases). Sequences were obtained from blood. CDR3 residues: CASSSGSRRYF. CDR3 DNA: TGTGCCAGCAGTTCGGGGTCCCGGAGGTACTTC.